This TCR beta chain stems from a study of T cells in tuberculosis. Time point denoted: new active TB diagnosis, blood taken before or within 7 days of starting treatment. Concerning this clone: Its antigen is not known.

This CDR3 comprises 15 residues. Germline-derived CDR1 and CDR2 are SEHNR and FQNEAQ (reference sequence). J was trimmed by 0 bases and V by 3 bases; bases with no gene match: 4. Overall study results and limits: Samples were chosen by availability of cryopreserved specimens.

Repertoires were generated with immunoSEQ multiplex PCR, while TCRdb's copy carries only in-frame clones and drops some. The data contain tens of thousands of clones, roughly 95% of them seen just once; the ten biggest clones take up about 1.5%. The genes are TRBV7-9 and TRBJ1-1; 7 positions match TRBD1. The sequence was obtained from an adult with tuberculosis. The specimen was PBMCs, collected at tuberculosis diagnosis. The CDR3 DNA reads as TGTGCCAGCAGCTTGGGACAGTCAATGAACACTGAAGCTTTCTTT. It is translated as CASSLGQSMNTEAFF.